Each of the 14 T cell receptor beta chains below was sequenced from the same sample in a study of identifying expanded T cells in peripheral blood. Clones were sequenced by immunoSEQ multiplex PCR, and TCRdb holds only the in-frame ones, with some missing. This sample has approximately 120,000 clones, with roughly 84% found just once. The sample consisted of blood. These receptors all stem from a person aged 18 to 75 in good health.

The rearrangement links TRBV15 to TRBJ2-1; a weak D match, TRBD1 (6 bases). Trimming removed 5 bases at V and 5 bases at J, with 13 bases between. Germline assignment: CDR1 LNHNV and CDR2 YYDKDF (reference sequence). The length of the CDR3 is 14 residues. Written as DNA, the CDR3 is TGTGCCACCAGCGCCCGGACAGAAAACAATGAGCAGTTCTTC. It specifies CATSARTENNEQFF.

The V and J genes are TRBV4-1 and TRBJ2-7, with D possibly matching TRBD1 (5 bases). Trimming removed 2 bases at V and 4 bases at J, with 18 bases between. Looked up from germline, CDR1 is MGHRA and CDR2 is YSYEKL. This CDR3 is built from 16 residues. CDR3 region: CASSQLRGRAAYEQYF. The CDR3 DNA follows: TGCGCCAGCAGCCAACTCCGCGGCAGGGCGGCGTACGAGCAGTACTTC.

The chain joins TRBV5-6 to TRBJ2-4; D gene ambiguous. V was clipped by 1 base and J by 7 bases, with 3 bases between them. Germline CDR1 SGHDT, CDR2 YYEEEE. The CDR3 is 11 amino acids. CDR3 loop: CASSLRNIQYF. The CDR3 nucleotides are TGTGCCAGCAGCTTGAGGAACATTCAGTACTTC.

This clone was found once. The chain recombines TRBV6-5 with TRBJ1-1, with 9 bases that match TRBD1. Trimming cost V 6 bases and J 0 bases; bases outside gene matches: 5. Germline V gene lookup returns CDR1 MNHEY and CDR2 SVGAGI. The CDR3 length is 15 residues. The CDR3 DNA reads as TGTGCCAGCAGCTCGGGACAGGGAATGAACACTGAAGCTTTCTTT. It translates to CASSSGQGMNTEAFF.

The rearrangement links TRBV13 to TRBJ1-6; D is undetermined. Germline assignment: CDR1 PRHDT and CDR2 FYEKMQ (reference sequence). V dropped 1 base and J dropped 5 bases, with 12 bases sitting between them. The CDR3 is made up of 16 amino acids. This chain's CDR3 is CASSLVQNGNNSPLHF. DNA for the CDR3: TGTGCCAGCAGCTTAGTTCAGAACGGAAATAATTCACCCCTCCACTTT.

The rearrangement joins TRBV11-2 to TRBJ2-7; D may be TRBD1 (5 bases). V shed 5 bases and J shed 7 bases, with 12 bases lying between them. CDR1 is SGHAT, CDR2 FQNNGV, per germline. The CDR3 contains 12 residues. The CDR3 DNA sequence: TGTGCCAGCAGCCAACCAGGGTTTGAGCAGTACTTC. Encoded protein: CASSQPGFEQYF.

The rearrangement uses TRBV4-3 and TRBJ1-2; no firm D call. There are 14 residues in the CDR3. Trimming removed 0 bases at V and 5 bases at J, with 10 bases between. Germline V lookup: CDR1 LGHNA, CDR2 YSLEER. Here the CDR3 reads CASSQDLGDYGYTF. The CDR3 bases are TGCGCCAGCAGCCAAGATTTGGGAGATTATGGCTACACCTTC.

The chain employs TRBV5-4 and TRBJ1-1; the D gene is possibly TRBD1 (6 bases). The CDR3 consists of 14 residues. Trimming pared 1 base from V and 5 bases from J, leaving 12 bases between. Germline CDR1 is SGHNT and CDR2 is YYREEE (reference sequence). This CDR3 is CASSLKGVETEAFF. CDR3 coding DNA: TGTGCCAGCAGCTTGAAGGGGGTAGAAACTGAAGCTTTCTTT.

This chain joins TRBV2 and TRBJ2-4, with D maybe TRBD2 (6 bases). The CDR3 runs to 18 residues. V was pared by 10 bases and J by 1 base, with 26 bases between. The germline CDR1 and CDR2 sequences are SNHLY and FYNNEI. The CDR3 DNA follows: TGTGCCACCCCGCCGGGACTGCTAGATAAAGGGGCCAAAAACATTCAGTACTTC. Translation: CATPPGLLDKGAKNIQYF.

A single count supports this clone. The DNA of the CDR3 is TGTGCCAGCAGCCCAATTCCCCACGTGGGGGGCGATCGAGAAGCTTTCTTT. Protein sequence: CASSPIPHVGGDREAFF. The chain combines TRBV5-8 with TRBJ1-1, with D possibly TRBD1 on 6 matching bases. This CDR3 spans 17 amino acids. Trimming cost V 4 bases and J 8 bases, with 27 bases left between them. Per the germline V gene, CDR1 is SGHTS and CDR2 is YDEGEE.

This chain joins TRBV5-8 and TRBJ2-2, with 8 bases matching TRBD1. Germline V gene data show CDR1 as SGHTS and CDR2 as YDEGEE. V shed 1 base, J shed 3 bases, and the junction held 5 bases outside the gene matches. This CDR3 region has 16 residues. The CDR3 here is CASSLRTGGYTGELFF. CDR3 nucleotides: TGTGCCAGCAGCTTGAGAACAGGGGGATACACCGGGGAGCTGTTTTTT.

This chain uses TRBV19 with TRBJ1-3, with a tentative D call TRBD1 (6 bases). The length of the CDR3 is 17 residues. CDR1 is LNHDA, CDR2 SQIVND, per germline (reference sequence). V was cut by 4 bases and J by 0 bases, with 16 bases left in between. CDR3 amino acids: CASSRGPPLSSGNTIYF. The CDR3 DNA is TGTGCCAGTAGTAGGGGGCCTCCTCTTAGCTCTGGAAACACCATATATTTT.

The chain carries TRBV11-2 and TRBJ1-1; D gene unclear. This CDR3 is built from 12 residues. The germline V gene encodes CDR1 SGHAT and CDR2 FQNNGV. Trimming stripped 5 bases from V and 5 bases from J, with 9 bases between. CDR3 sequence: CASSLLWTEAFF. Written as DNA, the CDR3 is TGTGCCAGCAGCCTCCTTTGGACTGAAGCTTTCTTT.

This clone came up a few times. The rearrangement joins TRBV27 to TRBJ2-7; D unclear. CDR1 and CDR2 (germline): MNHEY, SMNVEV (reference sequence). V was trimmed by 8 bases and J by 3 bases, leaving 5 bases between them. This CDR3 is built from 10 residues. In DNA, the CDR3 is TGTGCCAGCGGGTTCTACGAGCAGTACTTC. It specifies CASGFYEQYF.